The sample holds a few counts of the clone carrying this TCR beta chain. Antigen unknown. This CDR3 is 16 amino acids long. Trimming at V came to 0 bases and at J to 1 base, leaving 4 bases not matched to a gene. CDR1 and CDR2 (germline): MNHEY, SMNVEV (reference sequence). The entry originates in a study of cytomegalovirus exposure and HLA in healthy donors. Study-level findings and limits: Later work found most CMV-associated TCR beta chains apparently HLA-restricted.

With 60 Vbeta and 13 Jbeta primers, the PCR was carried out. The data were produced by immunoSEQ multiplex PCR, yet TCRdb's version contains in-frame clones alone and is incomplete. The sample contains roughly 120,000 clones, around two thirds of which appear only once. Sequenced material: PBMCs. The TCR comes from a woman between 35 and 50 years old in good health and CMV-seropositive. This rearrangement joins TRBV27 to TRBJ1-1, with 8 bases lining up with TRBD1. The CDR3 DNA is TGTGCCAGCAGTTTATCCTCGGGACAGGCGAACACTGAAGCTTTCTTT. As protein: CASSLSSGQANTEAFF.